This T cell receptor beta chain was profiled in a study of human T cells and chemical hapten exposure. Documented time point: patch test 2, 6 weeks after DPC sensitization. The treatment here: therapeutic diphenylcyclopropenone sensitization with weekly scalp DPC. Participating donors were patients with alopecia, aged 18 to 70 years, considered appropriate candidates for DPC. Germline CDR1 DFQATT, CDR2 SNEGSKA (reference sequence). The CDR3 is 12 amino acids. Deletions cut 8 bases from V and 4 bases from J, with 14 bases between. Individual cDNA molecules had unique molecular identifiers attached to them by the library. TCRdb itself ran the RACE reads through MiXCR, one entry per CDR3 protein. The table includes 80,000 to 100,000 distinct CDR3 sequences, roughly a tenth detected once. Regarding the study as a whole: Alopecia affected the donors, so their immune response may differ from healthy people's.

A word on this clonotype: Its antigen remains unknown.

The sequencing here drew on whole blood, taken in connection with sensitization to the hapten diphenylcyclopropenone (DPC). The chain combines TRBV20-1 with TRBJ2-5; no reliable D call. This clonotype originated in a woman in her 50s with alopecia areata. Some clones in this sample may be carry-over from other donors' samples. This CDR3 is CSFRHLGETQYF. DNA of the CDR3: TGCAGTTTCCGACATCTCGGAGAGACCCAGTACTTC.